These 30 T cell receptor beta chains share one sample of origin, sequenced in a study of chemoradiotherapy in HPV16-positive cancers (dated by TCRdb to about 2022). Library creation used the immunoSEQ multiplex PCR assay. The table comes from immuneACCESS by way of TCRdb, which keeps in-frame sequences with V and J called. Part of the clones is missing from these tables; in studies checked, under half for an unresolved V gene and the rest for unknown reasons. Recorded for this sample are roughly 70,000 clones; around nine tenths of them occurred a single time. The top ten hold roughly 4.2% of the sample. The sequencing here drew on blood, taken from a patient who underwent chemoradiotherapy. The receptors come from a human donor with HPV-associated anogenital cancer.

J is TRBJ1-1 and V is TRBV7-9, with TRBD1 matching 9 bases. Unmatched junction bases numbered 14, after V lost 2 bases and J lost 7 bases. This CDR3 is built from 17 residues. Per the germline V gene, CDR1 is SEHNR and CDR2 is FQNEAQ (reference sequence). CDR3 nucleotides: TGTGCCAGCAGCTTAACGCCCGGGACAGGGTATTATAGTGAAGCTTTCTTT. Protein product: CASSLTPGTGYYSEAFF.

The chain uses TRBV6-5 and TRBJ2-7; D unclear. CDR1 MNHEY and CDR2 SVGAGI come from the germline V gene. The V gene lost 5 bases and the J gene lost 1 base, with 12 bases spanning the gap. There are 14 residues in the CDR3. This chain's CDR3 is CASSPHQFSYEQYF. The CDR3, as DNA: TGTGCCAGCAGTCCCCATCAGTTTTCCTACGAGCAGTACTTC.

The V call is TRBV6-6, the J call TRBJ2-3; D may be TRBD2 (6 bases). This CDR3 spans 12 amino acids. V lost 6 bases to trimming and J lost 7 bases, with 11 bases between them. Per germline, CDR1 MNHNY and CDR2 SVGAGI (reference sequence). This CDR3 reads CASRPGSNTQYF. The CDR3 coding sequence is TGTGCCAGCAGACCCGGGAGCAATACGCAGTATTTT.

This clone was counted a single time. V is TRBV6-5 and J is TRBJ1-1, with D maybe TRBD1 (6 bases). Germline CDR1 MNHEY, CDR2 SVGAGI. V lost 3 bases and J lost 0, with 11 bases in between. The CDR3 length is 15 residues. CDR3: CASSYADRMNTEAFF. The CDR3 nucleotides read TGTGCCAGCAGTTATGCAGACAGGATGAACACTGAAGCTTTCTTT.

This clone appeared a single time. The gene calls are TRBV5-6 and TRBJ1-2; D ambiguous. Trimming pared 0 bases from V and 5 bases from J, leaving 14 bases between. Germline-derived CDR1 and CDR2 are SGHDT and YYEEEE. The CDR3 extends over 15 amino acids. The CDR3 region is CASSLGRWDRYGYTF. DNA of the CDR3: TGTGCCAGCAGCTTGGGGAGATGGGATAGATATGGCTACACCTTC.

The chain uses TRBV11-2 and TRBJ2-7, with D tentatively TRBD1 (5 bases). V gave up 0 bases and J gave up 3 bases, with 15 bases separating them. The CDR3 is made up of 16 amino acids. Germline loops: CDR1 SGHAT, CDR2 FQNNGV. CDR3 loop: CASSLDGLAGYYEQYF. The CDR3 coding sequence is TGTGCCAGCAGCTTAGATGGATTGGCAGGGTACTACGAGCAGTACTTC.

The rearrangement links TRBV27 to TRBJ1-2; 7 nucleotides agree with TRBD1. Germline V lookup: CDR1 MNHEY, CDR2 SMNVEV (reference sequence). This CDR3 spans 14 amino acids. Losses at the gene ends were 5 bases for V and 5 bases for J; bases not matched to a gene: 8. CDR3 DNA sequence: TGTGCCAGCAGTAAAGGGGGCTTGGGGTATGGCTACACCTTC. It is translated as CASSKGGLGYGYTF.

This chain uses TRBV29-1 with TRBJ1-5, with TRBD1 matching over 9 bases. Trimming at V came to 6 bases and at J to 7 bases, leaving 10 bases not matched to a gene. The germline V gene encodes CDR1 SQVTM and CDR2 ANQGSEA. The CDR3 runs to 14 residues. The DNA for the CDR3 is TGCAGCGTCGCTCCCGGGACAGGGAACCAGCCCCAGCATTTT. Translating it yields CSVAPGTGNQPQHF.

This chain connects TRBV6-1 to TRBJ2-7; D is uncertain. Germline loops: CDR1 MNHNS, CDR2 SASEGT. The CDR3 loop spans 15 amino acids. V was trimmed by 2 bases and J by 2 bases, leaving 13 bases between them. The CDR3, as DNA: TGTGCCAGCAGTGAATACTTAGGTGGAACCTACGAGCAGTACTTC. Residues: CASSEYLGGTYEQYF.

The chain links TRBV6-1 to TRBJ2-1; 11 bases fit TRBD2. V gave up 3 bases and J gave up 6 bases; unmatched junction bases: 1. Germline CDR1 is MNHNS and CDR2 is SASEGT. This CDR3 comprises 14 residues. The CDR3 region has the DNA TGTGCCAGCAGTGACACTAGCGGGGGCAATGAGCAGTTCTTC. This translates into CASSDTSGGNEQFF.

The chain couples TRBV6-5 to TRBJ2-3; 11 bases line up with TRBD2. The CDR3 runs 16 residues. Germline CDR1 reads MNHEY; CDR2 reads SVGAGI. J gave up 0 bases and V 2 bases, and 1 base lay outside the gene matches. The CDR3 DNA reads as TGTGCCAGCAGTTACCTAGCGGGGGGTAGCACAGATACGCAGTATTTT. Protein sequence: CASSYLAGGSTDTQYF.

The genes are TRBV18 and TRBJ1-3; no clear D. Trimming took 6 bases from V and 0 from J, leaving 9 bases between them. This CDR3 contains 14 residues. Germline V CDR1 and CDR2: KGHSH, LQKENI. CDR3 bases: TGTGCCAGCTCGCCCGGGAGCTCTGGAAACACCATATATTTT. Residues: CASSPGSSGNTIYF.

The chain joins TRBV25-1 to TRBJ2-1; TRBD2 matches 7 bases. Trimming at V came to 1 base and at J to 6 bases, leaving 6 bases not matched to a gene. Per the germline V gene, CDR1 is MGHDK and CDR2 is SYGVNS. The CDR3 is made up of 15 amino acids. CDR3 sequence reads: CASSEFFPSGNEQFF. The CDR3 DNA follows: TGTGCCAGCAGTGAATTCTTTCCTAGCGGCAATGAGCAGTTCTTC.

The chain joins TRBV20-1 to TRBJ1-1; perhaps TRBD1 as D (5 bases). Per germline, CDR1 DFQATT and CDR2 SNEGSKA (reference sequence). The CDR3 covers 11 residues. The V end lost 6 bases, the J end lost 10 bases, and 15 bases lay between the germline ends. This chain's CDR3 is CSAPMDTRAFF. The CDR3, as DNA: TGCAGTGCCCCAATGGACACCAGAGCTTTCTTT.

V usage is TRBV2 and J usage is TRBJ1-2; D uncertain. Germline-derived CDR1 and CDR2 are SNHLY and FYNNEI. The CDR3 length is 15 residues. Trimming removed 1 base at V and 4 bases at J, with 13 bases between. This CDR3 is CASSEEREISYGYTF. CDR3 nucleotides: TGTGCCAGCAGTGAAGAGAGGGAGATTAGCTATGGCTACACCTTC.

This clone was observed a few times. V usage is TRBV13 and J usage is TRBJ1-2, with TRBD1 as a possible D gene (5 bases). This CDR3 has 15 amino acids. V gave up 6 bases and J gave up 2 bases, with 16 bases separating them. Germline V gene sequence: CDR1 PRHDT, CDR2 FYEKMQ (reference sequence). CDR3: CASSETGIGNYGYTF. In DNA form, the CDR3 reads TGTGCCAGCAGTGAAACAGGTATTGGAAACTATGGCTACACCTTC.

The chain recombines TRBV7-9 with TRBJ1-2; a weak D match, TRBD1 (5 bases). Germline assignment: CDR1 SEHNR and CDR2 FQNEAQ (reference sequence). This CDR3 comprises 16 residues. V dropped 5 bases and J dropped 0 bases, with 16 bases sitting between them. CDR3 in DNA: TGTGCCAGCAGCCCAGGGTTTTTTCCCCCTAACTATGGCTACACCTTC. Translation: CASSPGFFPPNYGYTF.

In its sample, this clone was seen once. The CDR3: CASSERLARTGELFF. For the CDR3, the DNA is TGTGCCAGCAGTGAGCGGCTAGCGAGGACCGGGGAGCTGTTTTTT. V gene TRBV6-1 combines with J gene TRBJ2-2, with D maybe TRBD2 (6 bases). This CDR3 is built from 15 residues. V lost 3 bases, J lost 5 bases, and 13 bases lay in between. CDR1 is MNHNS and CDR2 is SASEGT in the germline V gene.

This sequence joins TRBV5-1 and TRBJ2-7; no clear D gene. CDR3 length equals 13 residues. V lost 0 bases and J 6 bases, leaving 10 bases between the germline ends. Germline CDR1 SGHRS, CDR2 YFSETQ. In DNA form, the CDR3 reads TGCGCCAGCAGCTTGGTAGATTCAGGCGAGCAGTACTTC. It codes for CASSLVDSGEQYF.

The chain couples TRBV28 to TRBJ2-5; TRBD2 agrees at 12 bases. This CDR3 contains 16 residues. Germline-derived CDR1 and CDR2 are MDHEN and SYDVKM. J gave up 0 bases and V 3 bases, and 2 bases lay outside the gene matches. The chain's CDR3 is CASSFLAGGYQETQYF. CDR3 coding DNA: TGTGCCAGCAGTTTCCTAGCGGGAGGGTACCAAGAGACCCAGTACTTC.

The genes are TRBV10-3 and TRBJ1-1, with D perhaps TRBD1 (5 bases). The CDR3 sequence is 13 residues long. Germline V CDR1 and CDR2: ENHRY, SYGVKD. The V end was cut by 10 bases, the J end by 0 bases, with 12 bases between. CDR3 bases: TGTGCCAGCGAGGGGAGCATGAACACTGAAGCTTTCTTT. It codes for CASEGSMNTEAFF.

The rearrangement uses TRBV4-2 and TRBJ2-5, with D perhaps assigned TRBD1 or TRBD2 (5 bases each). In germline, CDR1 is LGHNA, CDR2 YNFKEQ. This CDR3 spans 15 amino acids. Trimming shortened V by 4 bases and J by 4 bases, and 16 bases separated the two germline ends. CDR3 sequence (DNA): TGTGCCAGCAGCCTTCGGGGCCCCTTGGGAGAGACCCAGTACTTC. It codes for CASSLRGPLGETQYF.

This chain joins TRBV7-9 and TRBJ2-1; D gene ambiguous. The CDR3 consists of 19 residues. Germline V gene lookup returns CDR1 SEHNR and CDR2 FQNEAQ (reference sequence). V was clipped by 1 base and J by 8 bases, with 27 bases between them. This CDR3 reads CASSLDRLLFSSSLDEQFF. The CDR3 DNA sequence: TGTGCCAGCAGCTTAGATCGGTTACTTTTCTCGTCCTCTCTCGATGAGCAGTTCTTC.

This chain links TRBV2 with TRBJ2-1, with 8 bases matching TRBD2. The CDR3 totals 16 residues. Trimming removed 4 bases from V and 7 bases from J; junction bases left unmatched: 12. The germline CDR1 and CDR2 sequences are SNHLY and FYNNEI. The CDR3 protein is CASSGQRGRLTNEQFF. CDR3 coding DNA: TGTGCCAGCAGTGGTCAGCGGGGGAGACTTACAAATGAGCAGTTCTTC.

The chain recombines TRBV7-2 with TRBJ1-5; D gene ambiguous. V was cut by 5 bases and J by 6 bases, with 17 bases left in between. This CDR3 spans 15 amino acids. CDR1 is SGHTA and CDR2 is FQGNSA in the germline V gene. The CDR3 DNA follows: TGTGCCAGCAGCCCTTACAGTTTTTTCGGTCAGCCCCAGCATTTT. This sequence encodes CASSPYSFFGQPQHF. Variable domain in full (rest from reference TRBV7-2 and TRBJ1-5): GAGVSQSPSNKVTEKGKDVELRCDPISGHTALYWYRQSLGQGLEFLIYFQGNSAPDKSGLPSDRFSAERTGGSVSTLTIQRTQQEDSAVYLCASSPYSFFGQPQHFGDGTRLSIL.

The chain has TRBV6-1 and TRBJ1-1; D unclear. Germline lookup yields CDR1 MNHNS and CDR2 SASEGT. The CDR3 consists of 8 residues. V was pared by 4 bases and J by 10 bases, with 1 base between. CDR3 in amino acids: CASSGAFF. The CDR3 DNA is TGTGCCAGCAGTGGAGCTTTCTTT.

This clone came up a few times. The chain employs TRBV4-1 and TRBJ1-3; the D is unclear. From germline, CDR1 is MGHRA and CDR2 YSYEKL. V gave up 1 base and J gave up 2 bases, with 6 bases separating them. The CDR3 contains 14 residues. The CDR3 nucleotides are TGCGCCAGCAGCCAAGGAGACGCTGGAAACACCATATATTTT. Amino acids: CASSQGDAGNTIYF.

This sequence joins TRBV25-1 and TRBJ1-1; TRBD1 is a possible D gene (5 bases). CDR3 size: 16 residues. Trimming removed 5 bases from V and 5 bases from J, with 21 bases in between. Germline-derived CDR1 and CDR2 are MGHDK and SYGVNS. The CDR3 DNA reads as TGTGCCAGCAGTCCGACCCCGGGACGGAGAACTACTGAAGCTTTCTTT. Its protein product is CASSPTPGRRTTEAFF.

The table lists this clone with a few counts. The chain links TRBV4-1 to TRBJ1-1; TRBD1 might be the D (5 bases). Deletions cut 0 bases from V and 6 bases from J, with 11 bases between. From germline, CDR1 is MGHRA and CDR2 YSYEKL. This CDR3 is 14 amino acids long. The DNA for the CDR3 is TGCGCCAGCAGCCAAGAGTATCGGGGGGCTGAAGCTTTCTTT. Translation: CASSQEYRGAEAFF.

The chain joins TRBV9 to TRBJ2-1; 14 nucleotides line up with TRBD2. Losses at the gene ends were 3 bases for V and 7 bases for J; bases not matched to a gene: 3. Per the germline V gene, CDR1 is SGDLS and CDR2 is YYNGEE. The CDR3 is 15 amino acids. The DNA for the CDR3 is TGTGCCAGCAGCGCGACTAGCGGGAGGGCTAATGAGCAGTTCTTC. Amino acid sequence: CASSATSGRANEQFF.